These T cell receptor beta chains were read from a single sample in a study of cytomegalovirus exposure and HLA in healthy donors. TCRdb keeps only in-frame clones here, not all; method: immunoSEQ multiplex PCR. The table includes 150,000 to 200,000 clones, around 79% detected once. Sequencing input: PBMCs. These receptors were obtained from a middle-aged man in good health and CMV-seropositive. Each CDR3 is given with its conserved first and last residue. The order of the fields is D gene, J gene, V gene, clone size, CDR3 DNA, CDR3 protein. D genes are given only for firm matches. For some rows the clone size is stated as once, few or many, or as a class when expanded; others skip it.

d_gene: TRBD1; j_gene: TRBJ2-3; v_gene: TRBV4-1; abundance: few; CDR3nt: TGCGCCAGCAGCCACGTCCGGGACAGGGTTAAAGATACGCAGTATTTT; CDR3aa: CASSHVRDRVKDTQYF
d_gene: TRBD1; j_gene: TRBJ1-3; v_gene: TRBV28; abundance: .; CDR3nt: TGTGCCAGCAGACTCTATACCGGGACAGCGGGCTCTGGAAACACCATATATTTT; CDR3aa: CASRLYTGTAGSGNTIYF
d_gene: .; j_gene: TRBJ2-3; v_gene: TRBV19; abundance: .; CDR3nt: TGTGCCAGTAGTATGCGCGTGTTAATGAGTCGCACAGATACGCAGTATTTT; CDR3aa: CASSMRVLMSRTDTQYF
d_gene: .; j_gene: TRBJ2-2; v_gene: TRBV5-1; abundance: .; CDR3nt: TGCGCCAGCAGCCTCCTTTGGAGGGGGGGCCGGACCGGGGAGCTGTTTTTT; CDR3aa: CASSLLWRGGRTGELFF
d_gene: .; j_gene: TRBJ2-3; v_gene: TRBV5-4; abundance: once; CDR3nt: TGTGCCAGCAGCTTGGGGCGGCGGCCAGATACGCAGTATTTT; CDR3aa: CASSLGRRPDTQYF
d_gene: .; j_gene: TRBJ1-6; v_gene: TRBV7-2; abundance: .; CDR3nt: TGTGCCAGCAGCTTAGCGTATCCGCGAAGCGGGGAACCCCTCCACTTT; CDR3aa: CASSLAYPRSGEPLHF
d_gene: .; j_gene: TRBJ1-5; v_gene: TRBV19; abundance: .; CDR3nt: TGTGCCAGTAGTGAATTTGGCACCAATCAGCCCCAGCATTTT; CDR3aa: CASSEFGTNQPQHF
d_gene: TRBD1; j_gene: TRBJ1-6; v_gene: TRBV6-5; abundance: .; CDR3nt: TGTGCCAGCAGACAGGGGAATTCACCCCTCCACTTT; CDR3aa: CASRQGNSPLHF
d_gene: TRBD1; j_gene: TRBJ1-1; v_gene: TRBV5-4; abundance: .; CDR3nt: TGTGCCAGCAGCCCCCCGACAGGGGAGAACAGAGCTTTCTTT; CDR3aa: CASSPPTGENRAFF
d_gene: .; j_gene: TRBJ1-5; v_gene: TRBV28; abundance: .; CDR3nt: TGTGCCAGCAGTCCACCTCCCGGCAGCCTTATCGAGGCCCAGCATTTT; CDR3aa: CASSPPPGSLIEAQHF
d_gene: .; j_gene: TRBJ1-4; v_gene: TRBV5-1; abundance: .; CDR3nt: TGCGCCAGCAGCCCAGCCAGGGGAGGGGATGAAAAACTGTTTTTT; CDR3aa: CASSPARGGDEKLFF
d_gene: TRBD1; j_gene: TRBJ1-6; v_gene: TRBV7-9; abundance: .; CDR3nt: TGTGCCAGCAGCTTGGACAGGGGCAATTCACCCCTCCACTTT; CDR3aa: CASSLDRGNSPLHF
d_gene: .; j_gene: TRBJ1-4; v_gene: TRBV7-2; abundance: few; CDR3nt: TGTGCCAGCAGGAAGGAGGGAAGATTTGAAAAACTGTTTTTT; CDR3aa: CASRKEGRFEKLFF
d_gene: .; j_gene: TRBJ2-6; v_gene: TRBV6-1; abundance: .; CDR3nt: TGTGCCAGCAGCCACACGCCCGGGGCCAACGTCCTGACTTTC; CDR3aa: CASSHTPGANVLTF
d_gene: .; j_gene: TRBJ1-2; v_gene: TRBV30; abundance: .; CDR3nt: TGTGCCTGGAGTAAAGGCACAGTCTACCGCTGGACCTTC; CDR3aa: CAWSKGTVYRWTF
d_gene: TRBD2; j_gene: TRBJ2-5; v_gene: TRBV7-8; abundance: .; CDR3nt: TGTGCCAGCAGCCTCACTCGCGGGAGGGAGACCCAGTACTTC; CDR3aa: CASSLTRGRETQYF
d_gene: TRBD2; j_gene: TRBJ2-1; v_gene: TRBV7-2; abundance: .; CDR3nt: TGTGCCAGCGGAGAGCGGGGGACCGACTACAATGAGCAGTTCTTC; CDR3aa: CASGERGTDYNEQFF
d_gene: TRBD1; j_gene: TRBJ1-1; v_gene: TRBV5-6; abundance: .; CDR3nt: TGTGCCAGCAGCTACAGCCGCGGGGGACAGGTGGGGGGGACTGAAGCTTTCTTT; CDR3aa: CASSYSRGGQVGGTEAFF
d_gene: .; j_gene: TRBJ1-3; v_gene: TRBV6-5; abundance: once; CDR3nt: TGTGCCAGCGGAGCGGGACCCGGAAACACCATATATTTT; CDR3aa: CASGAGPGNTIYF
d_gene: .; j_gene: TRBJ1-1; v_gene: TRBV9; abundance: .; CDR3nt: TGTGCCAGCAGCGTAGCGGACAGTAACACTGAAGCTTTCTTT; CDR3aa: CASSVADSNTEAFF
d_gene: TRBD2; j_gene: TRBJ2-7; v_gene: TRBV28; abundance: .; CDR3nt: TGTGCCAGCAGTCCTCAAGCTTCAATCGGGGGGTTTCCCTACGAGCAGTACTTC; CDR3aa: CASSPQASIGGFPYEQYF
d_gene: .; j_gene: TRBJ2-3; v_gene: TRBV5-1; abundance: once; CDR3nt: TGCGCCAGCCTGAATGAGCAGGGCACAGATACGCAGTATTTT; CDR3aa: CASLNEQGTDTQYF
d_gene: .; j_gene: TRBJ2-5; v_gene: TRBV5-1; abundance: .; CDR3nt: TGCGCCAGCAGCGGGGCCCGGGGAGGTTGGGAGACCCAGTACTTC; CDR3aa: CASSGARGGWETQYF
d_gene: .; j_gene: TRBJ1-5; v_gene: TRBV28; abundance: .; CDR3nt: TGTGCCAGCAGTTTATGGGGGCCGAAGCTTCGTCAGCCCCAGCATTTT; CDR3aa: CASSLWGPKLRQPQHF
d_gene: .; j_gene: TRBJ1-5; v_gene: TRBV30; abundance: .; CDR3nt: TGTGCCTGGAGTGGGGAAGGGGGGGGTCAGCCCCAGCATTTT; CDR3aa: CAWSGEGGGQPQHF
d_gene: TRBD2; j_gene: TRBJ2-7; v_gene: TRBV19; abundance: .; CDR3nt: TGTGCCAGTAGCCGGGCGACTAGCGGAACCTACGAGCAGTACTTC; CDR3aa: CASSRATSGTYEQYF